The TCR beta chain described here comes from a study of radiation and T cells in renal cell carcinoma. V was trimmed by 5 bases and J by 7 bases, leaving 15 bases between them. The length of the CDR3 is 13 residues. Germline V gene lookup returns CDR1 SGHDT and CDR2 YYEEEE. Libraries were prepared by immunoSEQ multiplex PCR; TCRdb keeps only in-frame clonotypes and omits some of them. This sample has about 150,000 clones; 80% to 90% occur once, and the top ten carry under 15%. Time point of the sample: blood 2 weeks post-SBRT. Treatment specified: 15 Gy SBRT to primary tumor, nephrectomy 4 weeks later. Blood was sampled at baseline, 2 weeks and 4 weeks after SBRT. The tumor was a clear cell renal cell carcinoma.

The clonotype was recovered from a woman in her forties or fifties with renal cell carcinoma. This sample comprised blood, obtained from a patient whose treatment included radiotherapy and nephrectomy. The gene calls are TRBV5-6 and TRBJ1-2, with a possible D match to TRBD1 (6 bases). The CDR3 nucleotides are TGTGCCAGCAGGCCGGACAGCGCTAGTGGCTACACCTTC. As protein: CASRPDSASGYTF.